This T cell receptor (beta chain) stems from a study of shared clonotypes between healthy human individuals. Study-level information: Ranging from 18 to 49 in age, donors were two women and three men.

Concerning this clone itself: Its specificity is not known.

Each replicate PCR on the sorted subsets used approximately 200 ng DNA (around 31,000 T cell genomes). Here immunoSEQ multiplex PCR was the method, and the copy in TCRdb shows in-frame clones only, minus some. The table has 1.5 million to 1.9 million clones, 98% seen once; the top ten hold roughly 0.4%. Study-wide results and caveats: Larger richness was generally estimated for naive than memory subsets.

The CDR3 spans 14 residues. V lost 4 bases to trimming and J lost 0 bases, with 10 bases between them. Germline V gives CDR1 SNHLY, CDR2 FYNNEI. The chain couples TRBV2 to TRBJ2-7, with D tentatively TRBD1 (6 bases). The clonotype originates from a young man in good health. The specimen sequenced was naive CD4+ T cells sorted from blood. Described subset: CD45RA+ positively selected. The CDR3: CASSVRDISYEQYF. In DNA form, the CDR3 reads TGTGCCAGCAGTGTACGGGACATCTCCTACGAGCAGTACTTC.